The T cell receptor beta chain described here comes from a study of Ad26.COV2.S vaccination and SARS-CoV-2 variants. CDR1 SGHTA and CDR2 FQGTGA come from the germline V gene. This CDR3 contains 13 residues. The V end lost 3 bases, the J end lost 6 bases, and 8 bases lay between the germline ends. The treatment: 15 to 20 received Ad26.COV2.S at low or high dose, single or two shots; a few received placebo; per-sample allocation not given. At day 63 after the first vaccine or placebo injection, samples were drawn. Repertoires were generated with immunoSEQ multiplex PCR, while TCRdb's copy carries only in-frame clones and drops some. The repertoire includes hundreds of thousands of clones, 89% of them detected once, and roughly 1.5% sits in the top ten.

Material: peripheral blood, obtained in a trial of Ad26.COV2.S vaccine versus placebo. This receptor was obtained from a person aged 18-65 years who received the Ad26.COV2.S COVID-19 vaccine or a placebo. The V gene is TRBV7-3, the J gene TRBJ2-2; TRBD1 might be the D (6 bases). CDR3 sequence (DNA): TGTGCCAGCAGCTTCGACAGGTCCGGGGAGCTGTTTTTT. This translates into CASSFDRSGELFF.